The subject of this entry is one TCR beta chain. CDR3 length equals 11 residues. V was shortened by 10 bases and J by 9 bases, with 16 bases between the two germline ends. Germline CDR1 and CDR2: SNHLY and FYNNEI. The PCR contained 60 Vbeta and 13 Jbeta primers. Profiled with immunoSEQ multiplex PCR; TCRdb holds only in-frame clones, not every one. The listing contains about 210,000 clones. The sample belongs to a study of cytomegalovirus exposure and HLA in healthy donors. The clonotype comes from a woman aged 25 to 39 in good health and CMV-seropositive. Sequencing was performed on PBMCs. The chain recombines TRBV2 with TRBJ2-7; possible D gene TRBD2, 5 bases. The CDR3 DNA reads as TGTGCCACACGGGTTGATGGAGGGCAGTACTTC. This encodes CATRVDGGQYF. The full variable domain, with the rest looked up from reference TRBV2 and TRBJ2-7, is EPEVTQTPSHQVTQMGQEVILRCVPISNHLYFYWYRQILGQKVEFLVSFYNNEISEKSEIFDDQFSVERPDGSNFTLKIRSTKLEDSAMYFCATRVDGGQYFGPGTRLTVT.